Shown below are 20 T cell receptor beta chains from a single sample sequenced in a study of T cell responses to AZD1222 COVID-19 vaccine. Clones were sequenced by immunoSEQ multiplex PCR, and TCRdb holds only the in-frame ones, with some missing. The repertoire holds roughly 150,000 clones, with roughly 90% as singletons. The specimen comprised peripheral blood, sampled on day 0 of AZD1222 vaccination. The receptors were gathered from an adult in good health.

V gene TRBV30 combines with J gene TRBJ1-1, with D perhaps matching TRBD1 (6 bases). Germline-derived CDR1 and CDR2 are GTSNPN and SVGIG (reference sequence). The CDR3 consists of 17 residues. V lost 0 bases to trimming and J lost 0 bases, with 17 bases between them. The CDR3 loop reads CAWSVTGRGRVNTEAFF. CDR3 DNA sequence: TGTGCCTGGAGTGTCACAGGGAGAGGTCGGGTGAACACTGAAGCTTTCTTT.

The gene calls are TRBV9 and TRBJ2-6, with D maybe TRBD1 (6 bases). Germline CDR1 reads SGDLS; CDR2 reads YYNGEE. This CDR3 comprises 16 residues. The V end was cut by 0 bases, the J end by 4 bases, with 11 bases between. The DNA for the CDR3 is TGTGCCAGCAGCGTAGTTTTGGGGGCCGGGGCCAACGTCCTGACTTTC. This gives the protein CASSVVLGAGANVLTF. Supplemented by reference TRBV9 and TRBJ2-6, the full variable domain reads DSGVTQTPKHLITATGQRVTLRCSPRSGDLSVYWYQQSLDQGLQFLIQYYNGEERAKGNILERFSAQQFPDLHSELNLSSLELGDSALYFCASSVVLGAGANVLTFGAGSRLTVL.

The table lists this clone with a count of one. The chain is built from TRBV27 and TRBJ1-2, with 8 bases aligning to TRBD1. Looked up from germline, CDR1 is MNHEY and CDR2 is SMNVEV (reference sequence). CDR3 length: 15 residues. The V and J ends lost 0 bases and 4 bases, in that order; junction bases with no gene match: 4. The chain's CDR3 is CASSLSGGQVYGYTF. CDR3 nucleotides: TGTGCCAGCAGTTTATCGGGGGGACAGGTCTATGGCTACACCTTC.

This chain joins TRBV10-2 and TRBJ2-3; 11 bases agree with TRBD2. Trimming cost V 5 bases and J 3 bases; bases outside gene matches: 4. The CDR3 sequence is 15 residues long. CDR1 is WSHSY, CDR2 SAAADI, per germline. CDR3 in amino acids: CASSLAGGRTDTQYF. DNA for the CDR3: TGCGCCAGCAGTTTAGCGGGGGGGCGTACAGATACGCAGTATTTT.

The genes are TRBV4-1 and TRBJ1-2; no clear D. The germline V gene has CDR1 MGHRA and CDR2 YSYEKL. Trimming stripped 0 bases from V and 4 bases from J, with 12 bases between. This CDR3 is built from 15 residues. The CDR3 sequence: CASSQDATYLYGYTF. DNA of the CDR3: TGCGCCAGCAGCCAAGACGCGACTTACCTCTATGGCTACACCTTC.

In DNA, the CDR3 is TGCGCCAGCAGCTTGGCCCCGGGACAGGCCCCTGAAGCTTTCTTT. It specifies CASSLAPGQAPEAFF. This chain links TRBV5-1 with TRBJ1-1, with 8 bases fitting TRBD1. Germline V gene lookup returns CDR1 SGHRS and CDR2 YFSETQ. V lost 0 bases and J lost 6; bases outside the gene matches: 7. This CDR3 is 15 amino acids long.

The chain is built from TRBV28 and TRBJ2-1; D is ambiguous. Trimming removed 3 bases at V and 6 bases at J, with 9 bases between. Germline CDR1 MDHEN, CDR2 SYDVKM. This CDR3 has 13 amino acids. CDR3 amino acids: CASSFGPTNEQFF. The DNA of the CDR3 is TGTGCCAGCAGTTTCGGGCCCACCAATGAGCAGTTCTTC.

V and J are TRBV3-1 (or the pseudogene TRBV3-2) and TRBJ2-7; D might be TRBD1 (5 bases). The V end lost 1 base, the J end lost 6 bases, and 7 bases lay between the germline ends. The germline gives CDR1 LGHDT, CDR2 YNNKEL (reference sequence). The CDR3 covers 12 residues. The CDR3 protein is CASSQVRGEQYF. The CDR3 DNA reads as TGTGCCAGCAGCCAAGTAAGGGGCGAGCAGTACTTC.

V gene TRBV9 combines with J gene TRBJ2-2, with D perhaps TRBD2 (5 bases). The CDR3 is 13 residues long. Trimming removed 3 bases at V and 7 bases at J, with 10 bases between. Germline V gives CDR1 SGDLS, CDR2 YYNGEE. The CDR3 reads CASSALGDGELFF. The CDR3 DNA reads TGTGCCAGCAGCGCACTAGGTGACGGGGAGCTGTTTTTT.

This clone was detected only once. V usage is TRBV15 and J usage is TRBJ2-7; the match to TRBD2 covers 7 bases. The ends lost 7 bases at V and 7 bases at J; junction bases unmatched: 7. The germline gives CDR1 LNHNV, CDR2 YYDKDF (reference sequence). This CDR3 region has 12 residues. In nucleotides, the CDR3 is TGTGCCACCAAGGCGGGAGTGGGAGAGCAGTACTTC. It is translated as CATKAGVGEQYF.

This sequence joins TRBV5-4 and TRBJ2-7, with D maybe TRBD1 (5 bases). CDR1 SGHNT and CDR2 YYREEE come from the germline V gene (reference sequence). This CDR3 region has 13 residues. The V end was cut by 2 bases, the J end by 3 bases, with 9 bases between. CDR3 coding DNA: TGTGCCAGCAGCTTAGACAGCGTCTACGAGCAGTACTTC. Its protein is CASSLDSVYEQYF.

This clone was counted between two and nine times. The J gene is TRBJ2-3, the V gene TRBV9; 8 nucleotides line up with TRBD2. The trim removed 4 bases at V and 3 bases at J, leaving 10 bases unmatched. The CDR3 consists of 16 residues. Germline CDR1 reads SGDLS; CDR2 reads YYNGEE. The CDR3 loop is CASSPHLAGPTDTQYF. The CDR3 DNA sequence: TGTGCCAGCAGCCCACACCTAGCGGGCCCAACAGATACGCAGTATTTT.

The rearrangement links TRBV5-1 to TRBJ2-2; TRBD1 might be the D (6 bases). Between the trimmed V and J ends, which lost 4 bases and 1 base, there was a span of 8 bases. Germline CDR1 reads SGHRS; CDR2 reads YFSETQ. The CDR3 contains 14 residues. The CDR3 DNA follows: TGCGCCAGCAGCCCGACAGGGAACACCGGGGAGCTGTTTTTT. Its protein product is CASSPTGNTGELFF.

The gene calls are TRBV9 and TRBJ1-3, with 7 nucleotides matching TRBD1. J was trimmed by 2 bases and V by 3 bases; bases with no gene match: 5. The CDR3 is 15 amino acids. The germline V gene has CDR1 SGDLS and CDR2 YYNGEE. Here the CDR3 DNA reads TGTGCCAGCAGCGACAGGGGAGCTGCTGGAAACACCATATATTTT. Protein: CASSDRGAAGNTIYF.

The rearrangement links TRBV9 to TRBJ2-3, with 9 bases identical to TRBD1. The CDR3 is 16 residues long. CDR1 and CDR2 from the germline V gene are SGDLS and YYNGEE. Unmatched junction bases numbered 6, after V lost 3 bases and J lost 1 base. As DNA, the CDR3 is TGTGCCAGCAGCGCCTCGACAGGGGGGGGCACAGATACGCAGTATTTT. Translated, it gives CASSASTGGGTDTQYF.

The J gene is TRBJ2-7, the V gene TRBV23-1; D is uncertain. TRBV23-1 is annotated as an ORF whose role is uncertain. This CDR3 comprises 12 residues. The V end was cut by 7 bases, the J end by 4 bases, with 11 bases between. The CDR3 sequence is CASKFVKYEQYF. CDR3 DNA sequence: TGCGCCAGCAAATTCGTTAAGTACGAGCAGTACTTC.

The chain employs TRBV29-1 and TRBJ2-7; 11 bases are a match to TRBD1. Looked up from germline, CDR1 is SQVTM and CDR2 is ANQGSEA. This CDR3 region has 14 residues. The ends lost 1 base at V and 3 bases at J; junction bases unmatched: 2. CDR3 nucleotide sequence: TGCAGCGTTGAAGGGGACAGGGGGAGCTACGAGCAGTACTTC. As protein: CSVEGDRGSYEQYF.

The chain couples TRBV28 to TRBJ1-2; 8 positions agree with TRBD1. Trimming cost V 4 bases and J 8 bases; bases outside gene matches: 12. Germline loops: CDR1 MDHEN, CDR2 SYDVKM. This CDR3 has 15 residues. As DNA, the CDR3 is TGTGCCAGCAGTTCATACAGACAGGGGCAATACGGCTACACCTTC. It translates to CASSSYRQGQYGYTF.

V is TRBV19 and J is TRBJ2-7; 9 nucleotides align to TRBD1. J was trimmed by 3 bases and V by 8 bases; bases with no gene match: 11. CDR3 length: 15 amino acids. Germline V gene data show CDR1 as LNHDA and CDR2 as SQIVND (reference sequence). CDR3 nucleotide sequence: TGTGCCAGTTCCCCGGGGGACAGGGCGTTCTACGAGCAGTACTTC. This sequence encodes CASSPGDRAFYEQYF.

This rearrangement joins TRBV5-1 to TRBJ1-1, with 9 bases lining up with TRBD1. There are 18 residues in the CDR3. Germline V lookup: CDR1 SGHRS, CDR2 YFSETQ. The V segment lost 3 bases and the J segment 0 bases; nucleotides outside the gene matches: 12. The CDR3 sequence is CASSSEGTGLALNTEAFF. For the CDR3, the DNA is TGCGCCAGCAGCTCCGAAGGGACAGGGTTAGCCTTGAACACTGAAGCTTTCTTT.